A selection of T cell receptor beta chains follows, all from one sample in a study of T cell repertoires in cytomegalovirus infection. One entry per CDR3 protein, called by TCRdb with MiXCR from the reads. Of over 150,000 distinct CDR3 sequences listed, about a sixth are singletons. Sequencing used CD8+ T cells from PBMCs. Receptors were obtained from a human donor in good health (CMV status not recorded). Some clones in this sample may be carry-over from other donors' samples. Both conserved end residues are part of each CDR3. A D gene is named only where the DNA matches it firmly. Part of the rows lack a size; the others show once, few, many or a class for expanded clones.

>TRBJ2-5|NA|TRBV20-1|few
TGCAGTGCTAGAGATATAAGGATTTACCAAGAGACCCAGTACTTC
CSARDIRIYQETQYF
>TRBJ2-7|NA|TRBV12-3/TRBV12-4|NA
TGTGCCAGCAGTTTTACAGGGGGAGGGTCCGAGCAGTACTTC
CASSFTGGGSEQYF
>TRBJ1-1|NA|TRBV7-9|NA
TGTGCCAGCAGCCCTGAATCGTGGCGAAACACTGAAGCTTTCTTT
CASSPESWRNTEAFF
>TRBJ2-1|TRBD1|TRBV6-1|NA
TGTGCCAGCGCACGGACAGGGACGATTGACAATGAGCAGTTCTTC
CASARTGTIDNEQFF
>TRBJ1-2|NA|TRBV11-1|NA
TGTGCCAGCAGCTTGGGGGCCTTCTACACCTTC
CASSLGAFYTF
>TRBJ1-6|NA|TRBV10-3|NA
TGTGCCTCCTTGCCGAGACAAGCATTGAGCTCCTATAATTCACCCCTCCACTTT
CASLPRQALSSYNSPLHF
>TRBJ2-7|NA|TRBV29-1|NA
TGCAGCGTTGAGGGGGGGGCTCTATACGAGCAGTACTTC
CSVEGGALYEQYF
>TRBJ1-1|NA|TRBV7-6|NA
TGTGCCAGCAGCATTGGGGGGGCTGACACTGAAGCTTTCTTT
CASSIGGADTEAFF
>TRBJ1-5|NA|TRBV28|few
TGTGCCAGCAGTTTAATGTCAGGGTGGTCCCTGCTTTTTTATCAGCCCCAGCATTTT
CASSLMSGWSLLFYQPQHF
>TRBJ2-5|NA|TRBV7-2|few
TGTGCCAGCAGCTTAGCGCGGGACAGTAGAGAGACCCAGTACTTC
CASSLARDSRETQYF
>TRBJ2-3|TRBD2|TRBV7-2|NA
TGTGCCAGCAGCCCGACTAGCGGGGGGGGAGATACGCAGTATTTT
CASSPTSGGGDTQYF
>TRBJ1-5|NA|TRBV12-3/TRBV12-4|few
TGTGCCAGCAGTCCAACCCCTGAAGGGCCCCAGCATTTT
CASSPTPEGPQHF
>TRBJ1-1|NA|TRBV29-1|few
TGCAGCGTTGCCCCGGGTATGAACACTGAAGCTTTCTTT
CSVAPGMNTEAFF
>TRBJ2-1|NA|TRBV7-2|NA
TGTGCCAGCAGCTTAGATTACAGATACAATGAGCAGTTCTTC
CASSLDYRYNEQFF
>TRBJ1-5|TRBD1|TRBV4-2|many
TGTGCCAGCAGCCCCTCCGACAGGGGCAGACAGCCCCAGCATTTT
CASSPSDRGRQPQHF
>TRBJ2-3|TRBD2|TRBV10-3|few
TGTGCCATCAGTGAAAGAACTAGCGGGGCGTCGATCGCTAGCACAGATACGCAGTATTTT
CAISERTSGASIASTDTQYF
>TRBJ2-5|NA|TRBV7-7|few
TGTGCCAGCAGCTTAGGGCGGGGAAGGAAAGAGACCCAGTACTTC
CASSLGRGRKETQYF
>TRBJ1-1|NA|TRBV12-3/TRBV12-4|NA
TGTGCCAGCAGTCAGGCCACTGAAGCTTTCTTT
CASSQATEAFF
>TRBJ1-1|NA|TRBV27|NA
TGTGCCAGCAGCTACAACCAGGGAGAAGCTTTCTTT
CASSYNQGEAFF
>TRBJ2-2|NA|TRBV29-1|few
TGCAGCGTTTCCGGGACTGACAACCTGAACACCGGGGAGCTGTTTTTT
CSVSGTDNLNTGELFF
>TRBJ1-2|NA|TRBV20-1|few
TGCAGTGCTAGAGATGAGGGGCTGGGTGATGGCTACACCTTC
CSARDEGLGDGYTF
>TRBJ2-3|NA|TRBV7-9|NA
TGTGCCAGCAGCCCGACTAGTAACACGCAGTATTTT
CASSPTSNTQYF
>TRBJ1-2|NA|TRBV7-9|NA
TGTGCCAGCAGCTTGGCAGAAATCTATGGCTACACCTTC
CASSLAEIYGYTF
>TRBJ2-7|NA|TRBV19|NA
TGTGCCAGTAGTATAACGACTGTCCGCGAGCAGTACTTC
CASSITTVREQYF
>TRBJ2-7|TRBD1|TRBV7-6|NA
TGTGCCAGCAGCTTGGGACAGTACTCCTACGAGCAGTACTTC
CASSLGQYSYEQYF
>TRBJ1-5|NA|TRBV7-9|NA
TGTGCCAGCAGCTTAGTATCGGGTGTGGGTCTTCAGCCCCAGCATTTT
CASSLVSGVGLQPQHF
>TRBJ2-7|TRBD1|TRBV5-1|few
TGCGCTTCGAAAGGACAGGGAGATTCCTACGAGCAGTACTTC
CASKGQGDSYEQYF
>TRBJ1-5|NA|TRBV24-1|few
TGTGCCACCAGTGATTTGCACGTATGGGACCAGCGTGGCAATCAGCCCCAGCATTTT
CATSDLHVWDQRGNQPQHF